This TCR beta chain was identified in a study of blood T cells in healthy people across ages. Whole-study results and caveats: Among long-lived donors, naive CD4+ cells were more numerous and diversity higher than in aged donors.

Primers used in a second PCR of roughly 7 to 11 cycles were a sample-barcoded 5' primer and a J-beta primer mix. All samples gave at least 2.5 million CDR3-containing paired-end reads. TCRdb redid the calling of the 5' RACE reads with MiXCR, one entry per CDR3 protein. The sample holds around 1.5 million distinct CDR3 sequences, 42% seen once. About this clonotype: Antigen: not known.

The sequencing input was blood. This TCR derives from a woman aged 18-29 years in good health.

CDR3 amino acids: CASGLVAEEDTEAFF. CDR3 in DNA: TGTGCTAGTGGTTTGGTAGCGGAAGAGGACACTGAAGCTTTCTTT. The V and J genes are TRBV12-5 and TRBJ1-1; D uncertain. Per the germline V gene, CDR1 is LGHNT and CDR2 is FRNRAP. The CDR3 contains 15 residues. The ends were cut back, 0 bases at V and 3 bases at J, with 11 bases in the middle.